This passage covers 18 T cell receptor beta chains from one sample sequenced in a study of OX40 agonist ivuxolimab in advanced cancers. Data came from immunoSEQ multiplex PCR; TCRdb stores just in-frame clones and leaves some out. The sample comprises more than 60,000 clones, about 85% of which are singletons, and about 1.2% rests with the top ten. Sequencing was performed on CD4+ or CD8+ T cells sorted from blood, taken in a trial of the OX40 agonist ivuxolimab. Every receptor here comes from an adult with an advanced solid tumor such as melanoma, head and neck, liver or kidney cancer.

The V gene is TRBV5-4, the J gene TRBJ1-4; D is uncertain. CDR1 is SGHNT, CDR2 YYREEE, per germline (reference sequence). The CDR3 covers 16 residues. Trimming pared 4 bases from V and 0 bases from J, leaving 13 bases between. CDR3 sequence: CASSTRTAATNEKLFF. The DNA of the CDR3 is TGTGCCAGCAGCACCCGGACGGCTGCAACTAATGAAAAACTGTTTTTT.

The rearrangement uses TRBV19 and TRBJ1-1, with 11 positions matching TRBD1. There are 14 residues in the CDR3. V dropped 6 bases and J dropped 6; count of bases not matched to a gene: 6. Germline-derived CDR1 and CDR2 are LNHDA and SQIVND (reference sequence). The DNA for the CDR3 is TGTGCCAGTAGGGGACAGGGGGTAGTCCCTGAAGCTTTCTTT. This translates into CASRGQGVVPEAFF.

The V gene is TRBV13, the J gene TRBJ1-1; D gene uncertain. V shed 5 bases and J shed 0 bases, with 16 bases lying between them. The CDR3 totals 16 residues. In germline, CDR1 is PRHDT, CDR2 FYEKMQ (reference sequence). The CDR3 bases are TGTGCCAGCAGCCCCCCCATGCCCCGGGTGAACACTGAAGCTTTCTTT. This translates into CASSPPMPRVNTEAFF.

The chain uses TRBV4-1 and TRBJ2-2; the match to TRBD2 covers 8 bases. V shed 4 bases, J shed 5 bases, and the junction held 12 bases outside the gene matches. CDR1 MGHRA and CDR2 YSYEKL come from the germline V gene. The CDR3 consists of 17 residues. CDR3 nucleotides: TGCGCCAGCAGCCCTCAACTAGCGGCCTTGGGAACCGGGGAGCTGTTTTTT. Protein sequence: CASSPQLAALGTGELFF.

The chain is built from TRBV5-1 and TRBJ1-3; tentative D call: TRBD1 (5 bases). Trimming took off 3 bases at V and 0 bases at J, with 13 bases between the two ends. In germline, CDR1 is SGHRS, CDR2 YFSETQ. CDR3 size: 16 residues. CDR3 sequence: CASSSGGRASGNTIYF. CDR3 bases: TGCGCCAGCAGCTCTGGTGGCAGGGCCTCTGGAAACACCATATATTTT.

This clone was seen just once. The CDR3 bases are TGTGCCAGCAGTTTGACCCGAGGGTCTGGAAACACCATATATTTT. This encodes CASSLTRGSGNTIYF. The V call is TRBV27, the J call TRBJ1-3; no reliable D call. Per the germline V gene, CDR1 is MNHEY and CDR2 is SMNVEV (reference sequence). The CDR3 is 15 amino acids. V lost 3 bases and J 1 base, leaving 10 bases between the germline ends.

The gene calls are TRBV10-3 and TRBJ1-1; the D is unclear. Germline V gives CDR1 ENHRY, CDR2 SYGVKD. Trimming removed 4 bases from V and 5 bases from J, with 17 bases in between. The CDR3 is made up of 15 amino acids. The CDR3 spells CAISGSAGGRTEAFF. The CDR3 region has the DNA TGTGCCATCAGTGGTTCTGCAGGCGGTCGAACTGAAGCTTTCTTT.

CDR3 sequence: CASSLAWGSNRARLEQYF. In DNA, the CDR3 is TGCGCCAGCAGCTTGGCCTGGGGATCGAATAGGGCCCGACTCGAGCAGTACTTC. The chain uses TRBV5-1 and TRBJ2-7; D uncertain. This CDR3 is built from 18 residues. Germline lookup yields CDR1 SGHRS and CDR2 YFSETQ. Trimming left V 0 bases short and J 6 bases short, with 25 bases between.

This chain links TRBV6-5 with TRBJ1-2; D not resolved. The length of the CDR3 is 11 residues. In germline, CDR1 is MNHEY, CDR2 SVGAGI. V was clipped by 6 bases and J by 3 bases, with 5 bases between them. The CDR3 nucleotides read TGTGCCAGCAGGGGGTACTATGGCTACACCTTC. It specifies CASRGYYGYTF.

CDR3 in DNA: TGTGCCACCAGCAGAGATTCGGGACACATCACAGATACGCAGTATTTT. Translating gives CATSRDSGHITDTQYF. V is TRBV15 and J is TRBJ2-3, with TRBD1 as a possible D gene (6 bases). The CDR3 totals 16 residues. CDR1 is LNHNV and CDR2 is YYDKDF in the germline V gene (reference sequence). Trimming pared 0 bases from V and 2 bases from J, leaving 12 bases between.

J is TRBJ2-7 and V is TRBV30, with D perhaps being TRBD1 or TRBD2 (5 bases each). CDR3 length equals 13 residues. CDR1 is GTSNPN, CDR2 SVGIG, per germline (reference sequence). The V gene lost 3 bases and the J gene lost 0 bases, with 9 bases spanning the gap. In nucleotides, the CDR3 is TGTGCCTGGAGCCGGGGCAACTCCTACGAGCAGTACTTC. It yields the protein CAWSRGNSYEQYF. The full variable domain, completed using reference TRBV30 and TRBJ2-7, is SQTIHQWPATLVQPVGSPLSLECTVEGTSNPNLYWYRQAAGRGLQLLFYSVGIGQISSEVPQNLSASRPQDRQFILSSKKLLLSDSGFYLCAWSRGNSYEQYFGPGTRLTVT.

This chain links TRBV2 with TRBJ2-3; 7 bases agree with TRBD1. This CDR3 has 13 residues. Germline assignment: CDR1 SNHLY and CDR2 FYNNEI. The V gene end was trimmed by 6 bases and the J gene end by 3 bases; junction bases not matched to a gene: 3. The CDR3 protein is CASSATGTDTQYF. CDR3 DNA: TGTGCCAGCAGCGCGACAGGGACAGATACGCAGTATTTT.

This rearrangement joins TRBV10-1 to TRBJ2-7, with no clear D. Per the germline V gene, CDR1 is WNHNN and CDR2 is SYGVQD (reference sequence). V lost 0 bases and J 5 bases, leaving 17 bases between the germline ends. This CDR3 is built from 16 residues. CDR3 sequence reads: CASSESVGSTRHEQYF. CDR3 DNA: TGCGCCAGCAGTGAGTCAGTTGGCAGCACCAGACACGAGCAGTACTTC.

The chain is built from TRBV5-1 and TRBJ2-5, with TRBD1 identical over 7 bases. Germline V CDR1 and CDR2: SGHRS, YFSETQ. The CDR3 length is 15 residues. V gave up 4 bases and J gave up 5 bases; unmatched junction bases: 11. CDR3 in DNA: TGCGCCAGCAGCCGCACCCGACAGGGTAGGGAGACCCAGTACTTC. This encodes CASSRTRQGRETQYF. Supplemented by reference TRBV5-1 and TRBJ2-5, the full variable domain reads KAGVTQTPRYLIKTRGQQVTLSCSPISGHRSVSWYQQTPGQGLQFLFEYFSETQRNKGNFPGRFSGRQFSNSRSEMNVSTLELGDSALYLCASSRTRQGRETQYFGPGTRLLVL.

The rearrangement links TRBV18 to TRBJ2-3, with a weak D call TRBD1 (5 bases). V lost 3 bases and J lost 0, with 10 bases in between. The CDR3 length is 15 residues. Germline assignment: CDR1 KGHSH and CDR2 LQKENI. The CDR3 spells CASSPGGASTDTQYF. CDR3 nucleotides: TGTGCCAGCTCACCGGGTGGGGCGAGCACAGATACGCAGTATTTT.

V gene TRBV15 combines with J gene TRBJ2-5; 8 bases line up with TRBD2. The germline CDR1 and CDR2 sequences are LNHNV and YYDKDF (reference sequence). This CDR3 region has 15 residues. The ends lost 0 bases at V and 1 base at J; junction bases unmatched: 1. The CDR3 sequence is CATSRDTSGQETQYF. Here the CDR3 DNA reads TGTGCCACCAGCAGAGATACTAGCGGCCAAGAGACCCAGTACTTC.

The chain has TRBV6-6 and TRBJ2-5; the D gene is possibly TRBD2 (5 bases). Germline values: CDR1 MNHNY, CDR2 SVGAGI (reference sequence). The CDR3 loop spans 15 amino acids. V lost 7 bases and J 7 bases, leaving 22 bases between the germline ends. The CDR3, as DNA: TGTGCCAGCACCAGTTATCAAAATATAGGAGGGACCCAGTACTTC. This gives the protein CASTSYQNIGGTQYF.

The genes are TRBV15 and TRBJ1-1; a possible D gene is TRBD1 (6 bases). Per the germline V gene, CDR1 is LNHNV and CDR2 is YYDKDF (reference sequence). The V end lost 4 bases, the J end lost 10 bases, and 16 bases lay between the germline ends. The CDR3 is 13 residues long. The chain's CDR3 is CATSKDSGVGAFF. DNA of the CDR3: TGTGCCACCAGCAAAGACTCAGGGGTAGGAGCTTTCTTT.